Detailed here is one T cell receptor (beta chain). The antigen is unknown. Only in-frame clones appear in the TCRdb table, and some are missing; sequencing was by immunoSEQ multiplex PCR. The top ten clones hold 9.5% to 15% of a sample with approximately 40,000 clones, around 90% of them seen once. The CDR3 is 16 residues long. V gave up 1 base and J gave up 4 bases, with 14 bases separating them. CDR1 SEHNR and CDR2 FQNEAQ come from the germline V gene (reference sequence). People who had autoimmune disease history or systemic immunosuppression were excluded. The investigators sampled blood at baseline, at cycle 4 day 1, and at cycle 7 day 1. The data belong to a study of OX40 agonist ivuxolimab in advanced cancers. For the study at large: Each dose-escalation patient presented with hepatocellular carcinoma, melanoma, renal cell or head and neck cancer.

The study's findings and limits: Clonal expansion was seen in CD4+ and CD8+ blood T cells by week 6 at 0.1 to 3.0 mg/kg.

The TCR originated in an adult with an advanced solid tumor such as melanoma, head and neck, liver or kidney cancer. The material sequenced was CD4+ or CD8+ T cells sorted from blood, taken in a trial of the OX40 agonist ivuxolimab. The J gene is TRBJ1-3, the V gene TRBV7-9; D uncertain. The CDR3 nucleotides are TGTGCCAGCAGCTTAGTGGCAGAGGCCTCCGGAAACACCATATATTTT. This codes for CASSLVAEASGNTIYF. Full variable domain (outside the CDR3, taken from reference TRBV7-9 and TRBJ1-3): DTGVSQNPRHKITKRGQNVTFRCDPISEHNRLYWYRQTLGQGPEFLTYFQNEAQLEKSRLLSDRFSAERPKGSFSTLEIQRTEQGDSAMYLCASSLVAEASGNTIYFGEGSWLTVV.